The rows below give T cell receptor beta chains drawn from one sample of a study of T cells in Graves' hyperthyroidism and ophthalmopathy. Using its own MiXCR run on the multiplex PCR reads, TCRdb lists one record per CDR3 protein. Among some 350,000 distinct CDR3 sequences listed, about 25% were seen once. The specimen was blood. These receptors originate from a man aged 45-65 years with Graves' hyperthyroidism. CDR3s include the opening cysteine and the closing phenylalanine or tryptophan. The order of the fields is CDR3 length, V gene, J gene, clone size, D gene, CDR3 protein, CDR3 DNA. D genes are given only for firm matches. Size tells how often a clone was seen (once, few, many) or the class of an expanded clone, and some rows leave it out.

>16|TRBV7-9|TRBJ2-3|few|TRBD2
CASSRKSGSVTDTQYF
TGTGCCAGCAGCAGGAAGAGCGGGAGTGTCACAGATACGCAGTATTTT
>13|TRBV19|TRBJ2-7|-|-
CASSPRERYEQYF
TGTGCCAGTAGTCCCCGGGAAAGATACGAGCAGTACTTC
>12|TRBV18|TRBJ1-2|-|-
CASSPPDSGYTF
TGTGCCAGCTCACCCCCGGACAGTGGCTACACCTTC
>13|TRBV20-1|TRBJ2-5|-|-
CSAPGRARETQYF
TGCAGTGCCCCCGGGAGAGCGCGGGAGACCCAGTACTTC
>13|TRBV11-2|TRBJ1-3|-|-
CASSSQVGNTIYF
TGTGCCAGCAGCTCCCAGGTTGGAAACACCATATATTTT
>12|TRBV20-1|TRBJ1-5|many|-
CSASLGNQPQHF
TGCAGTGCTAGCCTAGGTAATCAGCCCCAGCATTTT
>14|TRBV5-1|TRBJ2-5|many|TRBD1
CASSFGTGQETQYF
TGTGCCAGCAGCTTCGGGACAGGGCAAGAGACCCAGTACTTC
>15|TRBV11-1|TRBJ2-7|many|-
CASRSGRGTFTEQYF
TGTGCCAGCAGATCAGGACGGGGGACGTTTACGGAGCAGTACTTC
>14|TRBV12-3/TRBV12-4|TRBJ1-1|-|-
CASNNNGLNTEAFF
TGTGCCAGCAATAATAACGGTTTGAACACTGAAGCTTTCTTT
>14|TRBV19|TRBJ1-2|-|TRBD1
CASSEDRGNYGYTF
TGTGCCAGTAGTGAGGACAGGGGGAACTATGGCTACACCTTC
>15|TRBV4-1|TRBJ1-2|-|TRBD1
CASSQGTGSFYGYTF
TGCGCCAGCAGCCAAGGGACAGGGAGTTTTTATGGCTACACCTTC
>16|TRBV12-3/TRBV12-4|TRBJ1-4|-|-
CASSLALGGPNEKLFF
TGTGCCAGCAGTTTAGCGCTTGGGGGCCCTAATGAAAAACTGTTTTTT
>17|TRBV5-1|TRBJ2-3|-|-
CASSKLLRISSTDTQYF
TGCGCCAGCAGCAAACTACTCAGGATATCTAGCACAGATACGCAGTATTTT
>13|TRBV7-8|TRBJ2-1|-|TRBD1
CASTLTGGNEQFF
TGTGCCAGCACTTTGACAGGGGGAAATGAGCAGTTCTTC
>14|TRBV7-9|TRBJ2-7|many|TRBD1
CASSSGTGAYEQYF
TGTGCCAGCAGCTCCGGGACAGGGGCGTACGAGCAGTACTTC
>13|TRBV24-1|TRBJ2-1|-|-
CATSSIDSDEQFF
TGTGCCACCAGTTCAATAGACAGCGATGAGCAGTTCTTC
>13|TRBV20-1|TRBJ1-3|-|TRBD1
CSAVDRVGNTIYF
TGCAGTGCTGTAGACAGGGTCGGAAACACCATATATTTT
>15|TRBV10-3|TRBJ2-3|-|TRBD2
CAISVRREATDTQYF
TGTGCCATCAGTGTGCGGCGGGAGGCGACAGATACGCAGTATTTT
>14|TRBV19|TRBJ1-4|-|-
CASSIRGRSEKLFF
TGTGCCAGTAGTATTAGGGGTAGAAGTGAAAAACTGTTTTTT
>14|TRBV11-2|TRBJ2-1|many|-
CASSPNWVDNEQFF
TGTGCCAGCAGTCCCAACTGGGTTGACAATGAGCAGTTCTTC
>17|TRBV27|TRBJ2-3|few|TRBD2
CASSSRLAGSSFDTQYF
TGTGCCAGCAGTTCCAGACTAGCGGGGAGTAGCTTTGATACGCAGTATTTT
>17|TRBV6-1|TRBJ2-1|-|-
CASTRFWGPSSYNEQFF
TGTGCCAGCACCCGCTTCTGGGGACCAAGCTCCTACAATGAGCAGTTCTTC
>14|TRBV9|TRBJ2-1|few|TRBD2
CASSGAGGNYEQFF
TGTGCCAGCAGCGGAGCGGGAGGGAACTATGAGCAGTTCTTC
>15|TRBV6-1|TRBJ2-1|many|-
CASSGGRSSYNEQFF
TGTGCCAGCAGTGGAGGACGGAGCTCCTACAATGAGCAGTTCTTC
>13|TRBV2|TRBJ2-5|many|-
CASSVFGRMNQYF
TGTGCCAGCAGTGTTTTCGGGAGAATGAACCAGTACTTC
>14|TRBV6-1|TRBJ2-1|-|TRBD1
CASGTGVSYNEQFF
TGTGCCAGCGGGACAGGGGTCTCCTACAATGAGCAGTTCTTC
>14|TRBV7-2|TRBJ2-7|-|-
CASSSARESYEQYF
TGTGCCAGCAGCTCAGCAAGGGAATCCTACGAGCAGTACTTC
>17|TRBV5-5|TRBJ2-5|-|-
CASSSHGRGEVEETQYF
TGTGCCAGCAGCTCACACGGAAGAGGGGAAGTAGAAGAGACCCAGTACTTC
>15|TRBV18|TRBJ2-7|-|-
CASSRRDSSSYEQYF
TGTGCCAGCTCACGCCGGGACTCAAGCTCCTACGAGCAGTACTTC
>14|TRBV29-1|TRBJ2-2|-|-
CSVESGDGTGELFF
TGCAGCGTTGAAAGTGGTGATGGCACCGGGGAGCTGTTTTTT
>12|TRBV29-1|TRBJ1-1|many|-
CSVLATHTEAFF
TGCAGCGTCCTGGCGACCCACACTGAAGCTTTCTTT
>16|TRBV24-1|TRBJ2-1|few|TRBD2
CATSDPGTSGVNEQFF
TGTGCCACCAGTGATCCCGGGACTAGCGGGGTCAATGAGCAGTTCTTC
>13|TRBV6-1|TRBJ2-1|few|-
CASRPGAGNEQFF
TGTGCCAGCAGACCAGGGGCTGGGAATGAGCAGTTCTTC
>15|TRBV20-1|TRBJ2-5|-|-
CSARKGVSPQETQYF
TGCAGTGCTAGGAAGGGGGTTAGTCCCCAAGAGACCCAGTACTTC
>14|TRBV11-1|TRBJ2-2|-|TRBD2
CASSGGSSPGELFF
TGCGCCAGCAGTGGCGGGAGTTCGCCCGGGGAGCTGTTTTTT
>12|TRBV5-1|TRBJ2-7|-|-
CASSQGHYEQYF
TGCGCCAGCAGCCAGGGGCACTACGAGCAGTACTTC
>17|TRBV5-1|TRBJ1-2|-|TRBD1
CASSFGTGGRPNYGYTF
TGCGCCAGCAGCTTCGGGACAGGGGGCAGACCTAACTATGGCTACACCTTC
>14|TRBV5-1|TRBJ2-1|few|-
CASSSSEPPYEQFF
TGCGCCAGCAGCTCCTCGGAGCCGCCGTATGAGCAGTTCTTC
>14|TRBV6-1|TRBJ2-4|-|-
CASSGDLAKNIQYF
TGTGCCAGCAGCGGTGATTTAGCCAAAAACATTCAGTACTTC
>13|TRBV29-1|TRBJ2-3|-|TRBD2
CSVGAGGTDTQYF
TGCAGCGTTGGAGCGGGAGGCACAGATACGCAGTATTTT
>16|TRBV6-2/TRBV6-3|TRBJ2-3|-|-
CASIPTAGMRTDTQYF
TGTGCCAGCATCCCGACAGCGGGTATGAGAACAGATACGCAGTATTTT
>12|TRBV6-1|TRBJ2-5|many|-
CASQGPKETQYF
TGTGCCAGCCAGGGACCAAAAGAGACCCAGTACTTC
>17|TRBV27|TRBJ1-1|many|-
CASRLRGTVTLNTEAFF
TGTGCCAGCAGACTAAGGGGCACAGTAACTTTGAACACTGAAGCTTTCTTT